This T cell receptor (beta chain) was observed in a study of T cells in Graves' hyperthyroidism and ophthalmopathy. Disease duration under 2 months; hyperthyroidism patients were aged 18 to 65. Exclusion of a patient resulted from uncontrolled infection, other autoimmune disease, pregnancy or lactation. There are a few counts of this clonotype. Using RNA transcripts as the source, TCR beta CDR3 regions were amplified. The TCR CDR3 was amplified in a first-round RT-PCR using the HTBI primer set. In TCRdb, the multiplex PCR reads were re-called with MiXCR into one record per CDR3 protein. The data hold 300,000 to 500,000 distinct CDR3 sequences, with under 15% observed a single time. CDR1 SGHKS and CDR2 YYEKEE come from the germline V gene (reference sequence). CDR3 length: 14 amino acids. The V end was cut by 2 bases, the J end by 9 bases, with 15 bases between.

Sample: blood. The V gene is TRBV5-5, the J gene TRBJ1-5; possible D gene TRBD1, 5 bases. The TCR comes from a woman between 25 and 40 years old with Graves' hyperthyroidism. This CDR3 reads CASSLIRDPGPQHF. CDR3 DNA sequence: TGTGCCAGCAGCTTAATCCGGGACCCTGGGCCCCAGCATTTT.